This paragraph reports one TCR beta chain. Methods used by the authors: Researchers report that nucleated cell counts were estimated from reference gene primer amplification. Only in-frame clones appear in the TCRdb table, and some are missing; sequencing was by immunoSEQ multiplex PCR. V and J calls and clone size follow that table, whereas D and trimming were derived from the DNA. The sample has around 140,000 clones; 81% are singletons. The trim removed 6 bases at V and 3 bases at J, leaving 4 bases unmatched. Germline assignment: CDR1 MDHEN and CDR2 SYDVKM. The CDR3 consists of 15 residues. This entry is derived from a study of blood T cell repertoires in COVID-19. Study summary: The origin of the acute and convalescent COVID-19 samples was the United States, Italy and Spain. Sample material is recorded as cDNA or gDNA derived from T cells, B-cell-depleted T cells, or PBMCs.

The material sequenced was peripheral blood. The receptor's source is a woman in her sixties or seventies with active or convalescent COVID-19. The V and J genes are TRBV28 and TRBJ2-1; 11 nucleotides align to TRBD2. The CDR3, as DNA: TGTGCCAGCAGCTTTACTAGCGGGGGCTACAATGAGCAGTTCTTC. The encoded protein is CASSFTSGGYNEQFF. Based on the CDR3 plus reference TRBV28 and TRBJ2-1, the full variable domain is DVKVTQSSRYLVKRTGEKVFLECVQDMDHENMFWYRQDPGLGLRLIYFSYDVKMKEKGDIPEGYSVSREKKERFSLILESASTNQTSMYLCASSFTSGGYNEQFFGPGTRLTVL.